This TCR beta chain derives from a study of T cell repertoires in cytomegalovirus infection. About the study: Carrying CMV and the relevant HLA type showed in public TCR beta signatures. Whole-study results and caveats: HLA-C-restricted, CMV-specific TCR beta clonotypes were dominant ex vivo.

TCRdb reprocessed the reads via MiXCR and lists one record per CDR3 protein. The sample consists of about 530,000 distinct CDR3 sequences, 26% of them appearing once. V lost 6 bases, J lost 7 bases, and 22 bases lay in between. Germline loops: CDR1 LGHNT, CDR2 FRNRAP. The CDR3 runs to 15 residues. This clonotype was recorded at least ten times. Its antigen is unidentified. The sequencing sample was made of PBMCs. The sequence came from a human donor in good health (CMV status not recorded). Some clones in this sample may be carry-over from other donors' samples. The rearrangement joins TRBV12-5 to TRBJ2-7, with D possibly being TRBD2 (5 bases). Here the CDR3 reads CASGPGSSHVSEQYV. The CDR3 DNA is TGTGCTAGTGGCCCGGGGTCTAGTCATGTCTCAGAGCAGTACGTC.